This paragraph reports one TCR beta chain. PCR was performed a second time for about 6 to 11 cycles using a sample-barcoded 5' primer and a J-beta primer mix. TCRdb passed the 5' RACE reads through MiXCR, listing each CDR3 protein once. This table has 450,000 to 700,000 distinct CDR3 sequences, 27% appearing once. The germline gives CDR1 DFQATT, CDR2 SNEGSKA (reference sequence). The CDR3 is 15 residues long. V gave up 4 bases and J gave up 3 bases; unmatched junction bases: 6. The data belong to a study of blood T cells in healthy people across ages. Study-wide context: Using template switching, researchers captured about one barcoded beta molecule for each two T cells.

The TCR sequence derives from a woman in her seventies in good health. The V call is TRBV20-1, the J call TRBJ2-5, with TRBD2 matching 12 bases. Sequencing input: blood. DNA for the CDR3: TGCAGTGCTACTAGCGGGGGGGCCTTGGAAGAGACCCAGTACTTC. Protein sequence: CSATSGGALEETQYF.